This T cell receptor (beta chain) was sequenced in a study of shared clonotypes between healthy human individuals. Broader study findings: Non-shared clonotypes were found to have lower generation probabilities than the clonotypes that were shared by all four of the sorted-subset donors.

Trimming stripped 0 bases from V and 5 bases from J, with 13 bases between. This CDR3 has 15 amino acids. In germline, CDR1 is MNHEY, CDR2 SVGAGI. Naive CD8 populations comprised CD45RO-negative cells positively selected for CCR7, excluding terminally differentiated effector memory CD45RA+ cells. Clones were sequenced by immunoSEQ multiplex PCR, and TCRdb holds only the in-frame ones, with some missing. This table holds more than 550,000 clones, 92% found once. Turning to this clone: Its target is not known.

The sequence derives from a man aged 25 to 45 in good health. The chain combines TRBV6-5 with TRBJ1-1; possibly TRBD1 for D (6 bases). The sample was naive CD8+ T cells sorted from blood. The CDR3 coding sequence is TGTGCCAGCAGTTACTCGACGGCAGGGGCGACTGAAGCTTTCTTT. Residues: CASSYSTAGATEAFF.